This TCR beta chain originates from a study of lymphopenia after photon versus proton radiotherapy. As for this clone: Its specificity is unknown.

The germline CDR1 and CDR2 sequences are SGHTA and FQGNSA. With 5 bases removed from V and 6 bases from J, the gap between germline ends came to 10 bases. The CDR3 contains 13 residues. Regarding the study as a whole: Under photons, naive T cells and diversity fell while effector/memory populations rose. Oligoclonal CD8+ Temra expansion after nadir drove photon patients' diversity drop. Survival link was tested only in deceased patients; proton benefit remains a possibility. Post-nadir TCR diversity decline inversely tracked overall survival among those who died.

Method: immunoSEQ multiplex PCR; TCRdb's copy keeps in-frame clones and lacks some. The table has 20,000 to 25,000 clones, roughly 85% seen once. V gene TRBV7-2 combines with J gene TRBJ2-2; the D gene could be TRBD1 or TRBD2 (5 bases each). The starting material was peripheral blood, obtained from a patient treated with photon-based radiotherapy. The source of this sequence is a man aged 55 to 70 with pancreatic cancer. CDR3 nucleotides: TGTGCCAGCAGCCCCCAGGGACCCGGGGAGCTGTTTTTT. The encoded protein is CASSPQGPGELFF.